The entry below gives a single T cell receptor beta chain sequence along with its context. This entry belongs to a study of blood T cell repertoires in COVID-19. Turning to the study itself: Collection of acute and convalescent COVID-19 samples took place in the United States, Italy and Spain. The cDNA or gDNA used as material had been derived from T cells, B-cell-depleted T cells, or PBMCs.

Authors' analysis steps: For nucleated cells, counts were estimated from reference gene primer amplification. Profiled with immunoSEQ multiplex PCR; TCRdb holds only in-frame clones, not every one. From that table come the V and J calls and clone size; the DNA was used to work out D and trimming. Of over 35,000 clones listed, roughly 78% are singletons. From germline, CDR1 is KGHDR and CDR2 SFDVKD. Unmatched junction bases numbered 11, after V lost 6 bases and J lost 3 bases. The CDR3 runs 17 residues. The sequencing sample was made of peripheral blood. The clonotype originates from a man aged 55 to 69 with acute or convalescent COVID-19. This chain uses TRBV24-1 with TRBJ2-3; 10 bases agree with TRBD1. Here the CDR3 DNA reads TGTGCCACCAGTCCCAGGGGACAGGGGTGGGGGACAGATACGCAGTATTTT. It is translated as CATSPRGQGWGTDTQYF.